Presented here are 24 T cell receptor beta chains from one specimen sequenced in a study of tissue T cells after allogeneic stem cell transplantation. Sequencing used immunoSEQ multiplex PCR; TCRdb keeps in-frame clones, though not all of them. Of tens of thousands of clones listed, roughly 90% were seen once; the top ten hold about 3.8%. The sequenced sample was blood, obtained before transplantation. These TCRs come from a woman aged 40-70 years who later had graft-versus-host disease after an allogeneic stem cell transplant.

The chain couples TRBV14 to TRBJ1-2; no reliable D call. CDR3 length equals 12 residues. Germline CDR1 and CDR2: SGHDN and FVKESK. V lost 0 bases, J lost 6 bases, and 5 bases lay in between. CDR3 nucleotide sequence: TGTGCCAGCAGCCAAGATTGGGATGGCTACACCTTC. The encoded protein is CASSQDWDGYTF.

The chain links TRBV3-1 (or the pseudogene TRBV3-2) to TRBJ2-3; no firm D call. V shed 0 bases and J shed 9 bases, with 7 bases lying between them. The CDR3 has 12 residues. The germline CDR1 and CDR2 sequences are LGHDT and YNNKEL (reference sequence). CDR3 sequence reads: CASSQEVSTQYF. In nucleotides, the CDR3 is TGTGCCAGCAGCCAAGAGGTGTCGACGCAGTATTTT.

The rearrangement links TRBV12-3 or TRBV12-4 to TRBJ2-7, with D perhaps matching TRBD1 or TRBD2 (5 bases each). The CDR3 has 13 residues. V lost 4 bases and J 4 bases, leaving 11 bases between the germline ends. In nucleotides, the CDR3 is TGTGCCAGCAGTTCCGGGACCCGATACGAGCAGTACTTC. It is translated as CASSSGTRYEQYF.

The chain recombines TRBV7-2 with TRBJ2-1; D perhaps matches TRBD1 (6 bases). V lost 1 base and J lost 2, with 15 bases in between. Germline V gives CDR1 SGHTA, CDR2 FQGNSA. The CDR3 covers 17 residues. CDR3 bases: TGTGCCAGCAGCTTAGAAAGCCAGGGGCTTCCCTACAATGAGCAGTTCTTC. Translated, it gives CASSLESQGLPYNEQFF.

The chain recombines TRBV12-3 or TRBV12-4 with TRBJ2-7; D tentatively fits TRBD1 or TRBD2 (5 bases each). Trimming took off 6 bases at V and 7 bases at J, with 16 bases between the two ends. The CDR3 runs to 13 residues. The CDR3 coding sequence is TGTGCCAGCAGCCCCGGGACCTCTCGTGAGCAGTACTTC. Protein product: CASSPGTSREQYF.

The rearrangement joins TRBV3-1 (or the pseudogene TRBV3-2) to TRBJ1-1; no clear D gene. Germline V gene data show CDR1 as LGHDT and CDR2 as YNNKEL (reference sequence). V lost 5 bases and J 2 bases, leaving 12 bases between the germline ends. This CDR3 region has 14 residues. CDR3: CASSFGQLNTEAFF. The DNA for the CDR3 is TGTGCCAGCAGCTTCGGGCAGCTTAACACTGAAGCTTTCTTT.

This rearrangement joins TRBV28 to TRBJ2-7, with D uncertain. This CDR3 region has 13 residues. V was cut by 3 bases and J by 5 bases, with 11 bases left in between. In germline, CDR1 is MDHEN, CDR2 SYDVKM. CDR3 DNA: TGTGCCAGCAGTTTCTGGGGTGACGACGAGCAGTACTTC. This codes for CASSFWGDDEQYF. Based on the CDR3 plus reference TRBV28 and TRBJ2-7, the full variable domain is DVKVTQSSRYLVKRTGEKVFLECVQDMDHENMFWYRQDPGLGLRLIYFSYDVKMKEKGDIPEGYSVSREKKERFSLILESASTNQTSMYLCASSFWGDDEQYFGPGTRLTVT.

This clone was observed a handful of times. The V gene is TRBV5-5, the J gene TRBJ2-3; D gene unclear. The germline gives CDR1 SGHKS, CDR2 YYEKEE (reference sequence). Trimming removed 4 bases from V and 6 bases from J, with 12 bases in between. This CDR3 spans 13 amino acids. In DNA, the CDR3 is TGTGCCAGCAGCCCTTCGGGTTCGGATACGCAGTATTTT. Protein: CASSPSGSDTQYF.

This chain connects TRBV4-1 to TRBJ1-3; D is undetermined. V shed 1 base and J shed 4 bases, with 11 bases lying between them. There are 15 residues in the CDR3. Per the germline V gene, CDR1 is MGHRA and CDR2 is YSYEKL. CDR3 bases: TGCGCCAGCAGCCAAGTCTGGCTCTCGGGAAACACCATATATTTT. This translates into CASSQVWLSGNTIYF.

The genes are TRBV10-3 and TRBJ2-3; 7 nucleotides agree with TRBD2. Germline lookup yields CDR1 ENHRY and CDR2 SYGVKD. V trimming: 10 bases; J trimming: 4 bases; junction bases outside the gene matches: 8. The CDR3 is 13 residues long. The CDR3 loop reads CANRGGSADTQYF. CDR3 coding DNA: TGTGCCAACCGTGGCGGGAGTGCAGATACGCAGTATTTT.

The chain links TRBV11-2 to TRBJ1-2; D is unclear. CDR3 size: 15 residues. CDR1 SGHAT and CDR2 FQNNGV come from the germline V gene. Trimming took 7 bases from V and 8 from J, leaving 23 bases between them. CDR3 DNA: TGTGCCAGCAATACCCCCCGGGGTCGGAGTCAGGGCTACACCTTC. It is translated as CASNTPRGRSQGYTF.

Here the CDR3 reads CASSLNEDYEQYF. The CDR3 DNA is TGTGCCAGCAGCCTAAATGAGGACTACGAGCAGTACTTC. This rearrangement joins TRBV27 to TRBJ2-7; D not resolved. The V and J ends lost 6 bases and 3 bases respectively, with 12 bases between them. The V gene's germline CDR1 is MNHEY and CDR2 SMNVEV (reference sequence). CDR3 length equals 13 residues.

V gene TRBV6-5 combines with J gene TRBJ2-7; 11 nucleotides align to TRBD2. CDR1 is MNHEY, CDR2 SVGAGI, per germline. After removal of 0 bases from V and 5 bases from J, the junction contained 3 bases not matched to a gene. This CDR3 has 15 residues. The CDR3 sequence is CASSYSSGRGHEQYF. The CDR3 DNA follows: TGTGCCAGCAGTTACTCTAGCGGGAGGGGCCACGAGCAGTACTTC.

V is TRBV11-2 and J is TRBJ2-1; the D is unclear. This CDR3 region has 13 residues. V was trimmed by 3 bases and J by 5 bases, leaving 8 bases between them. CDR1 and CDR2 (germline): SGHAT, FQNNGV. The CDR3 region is CASSFGFNNEQFF. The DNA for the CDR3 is TGTGCCAGCAGCTTCGGGTTCAACAATGAGCAGTTCTTC.

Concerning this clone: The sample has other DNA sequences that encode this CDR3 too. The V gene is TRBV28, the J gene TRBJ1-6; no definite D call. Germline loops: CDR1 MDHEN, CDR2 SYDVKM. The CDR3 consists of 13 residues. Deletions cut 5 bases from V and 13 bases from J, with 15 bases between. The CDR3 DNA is TGTGCCAGCAGTAGGCGGGTTCAGGCGCCCCTCCACTTT. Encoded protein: CASSRRVQAPLHF. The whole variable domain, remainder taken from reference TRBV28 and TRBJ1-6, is DVKVTQSSRYLVKRTGEKVFLECVQDMDHENMFWYRQDPGLGLRLIYFSYDVKMKEKGDIPEGYSVSREKKERFSLILESASTNQTSMYLCASSRRVQAPLHFGNGTRLTVT.

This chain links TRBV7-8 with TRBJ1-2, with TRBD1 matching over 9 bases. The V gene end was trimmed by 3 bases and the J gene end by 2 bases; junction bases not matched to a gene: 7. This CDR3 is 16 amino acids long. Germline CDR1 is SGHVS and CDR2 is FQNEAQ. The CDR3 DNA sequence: TGTGCCAGCAGCTTGCAAACAGGGGGCGTAAACTATGGCTACACCTTC. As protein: CASSLQTGGVNYGYTF.

CDR3 region: CASSQWDFNQPQHF. The CDR3 DNA follows: TGCGCCAGCAGCCAGTGGGACTTCAATCAGCCCCAGCATTTT. The chain uses TRBV4-1 and TRBJ1-5; D might be TRBD1 (5 bases). Germline V gene data show CDR1 as MGHRA and CDR2 as YSYEKL. V was clipped by 3 bases and J by 3 bases, with 9 bases between them. The CDR3 is made up of 14 amino acids.

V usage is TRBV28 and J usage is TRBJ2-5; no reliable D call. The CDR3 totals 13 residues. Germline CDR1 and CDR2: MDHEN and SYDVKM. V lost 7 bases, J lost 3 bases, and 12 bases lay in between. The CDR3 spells CASTASPEETQYF. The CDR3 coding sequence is TGTGCCAGCACTGCCTCACCGGAAGAGACCCAGTACTTC.

In DNA form, the CDR3 reads TGTGCCAGCAGTAAACAGGGACATAGCAATCAGCCCCAGCATTTT. It is translated as CASSKQGHSNQPQHF. V and J are TRBV6-2 or TRBV6-3 and TRBJ1-5, with D tentatively TRBD1 (6 bases). Germline V gene sequence: CDR1 MNHEY, CDR2 SVGEGT. V was shortened by 5 bases and J by 0 bases, with 11 bases between the two germline ends. This CDR3 comprises 15 residues.

The CDR3 nucleotides read TGTGCCAGCAGCTTCCCCCAGATTAGCGGGAATGAGCAGTTCTTC. Its protein product is CASSFPQISGNEQFF. The chain couples TRBV28 to TRBJ2-1; TRBD2 matches 7 bases. The CDR3 length is 15 residues. Trimming took 6 bases from V and 7 from J; bases not matched to a gene: 12. Germline-derived CDR1 and CDR2 are MDHEN and SYDVKM. The whole variable domain, filled in from reference TRBV28 and TRBJ2-1, reads DVKVTQSSRYLVKRTGEKVFLECVQDMDHENMFWYRQDPGLGLRLIYFSYDVKMKEKGDIPEGYSVSREKKERFSLILESASTNQTSMYLCASSFPQISGNEQFFGPGTRLTVL.

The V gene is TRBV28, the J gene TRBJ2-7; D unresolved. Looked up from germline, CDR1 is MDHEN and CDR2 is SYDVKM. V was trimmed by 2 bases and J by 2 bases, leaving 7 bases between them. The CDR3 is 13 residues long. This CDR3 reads CASSLVQTYEQYF. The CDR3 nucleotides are TGTGCCAGCAGTTTAGTCCAAACCTACGAGCAGTACTTC.

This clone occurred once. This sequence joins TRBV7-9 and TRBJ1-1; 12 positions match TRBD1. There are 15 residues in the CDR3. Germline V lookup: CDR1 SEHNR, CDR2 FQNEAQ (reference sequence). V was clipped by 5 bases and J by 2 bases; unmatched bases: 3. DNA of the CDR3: TGTGCCAGCAGCGAGGGGACAGGGGGCAACACTGAAGCTTTCTTT. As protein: CASSEGTGGNTEAFF.

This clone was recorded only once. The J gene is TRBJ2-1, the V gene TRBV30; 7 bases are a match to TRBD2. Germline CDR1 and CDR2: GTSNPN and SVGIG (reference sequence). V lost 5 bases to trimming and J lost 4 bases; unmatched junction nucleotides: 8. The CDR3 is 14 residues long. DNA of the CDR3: TGTGCCTGGGCGGGACTAAGAGCGTACAATGAGCAGTTCTTC. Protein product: CAWAGLRAYNEQFF. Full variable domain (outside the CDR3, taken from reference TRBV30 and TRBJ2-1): SQTIHQWPATLVQPVGSPLSLECTVEGTSNPNLYWYRQAAGRGLQLLFYSVGIGQISSEVPQNLSASRPQDRQFILSSKKLLLSDSGFYLCAWAGLRAYNEQFFGPGTRLTVL.

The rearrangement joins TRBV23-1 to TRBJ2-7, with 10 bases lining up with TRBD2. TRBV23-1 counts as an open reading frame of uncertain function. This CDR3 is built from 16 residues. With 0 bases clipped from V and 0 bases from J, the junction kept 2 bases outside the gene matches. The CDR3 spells CASSQSSGRHSYEQYF. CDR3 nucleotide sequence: TGCGCCAGCAGTCAATCTAGCGGGAGGCACTCCTACGAGCAGTACTTC.